Listed here are 6 T cell receptor beta chains from one sample, sequenced in a study of T-cell reconstitution after alpha-beta-depleted transplantation in children (dated by TCRdb to 2016 to 2017). Library creation used PCR. The instrument given in TCRdb is Illumina HiSeq 2500. Molecular barcoding was employed in the preparation of TCR libraries, with unique molecular identifiers being used to normalize TCRbeta repertoire quantification. TCRdb itself trimmed the public reads at Q25 with fastp, ran MiXCR and retained productive beta chains. Each record represents a unique CDR3 protein, reported with the most common genes and DNA among its rows. Within this sample are hundreds of thousands of distinct CDR3 sequences, with 16% of them counted one time only. The ten most abundant clones make up approximately 1% of the sample. The sequences come from PBMCs from the stem cell graft donor, collected from the stem cell graft. The receptors originated from a human donor who donated a stem cell graft to a child with acute myeloid leukemia.

The chain uses TRBV5-4 and TRBJ1-2; TRBD1 is a possible D gene (5 bases). The CDR3 is 14 amino acids. Per germline, CDR1 SGHNT and CDR2 YYREEE (reference sequence). V was pared by 2 bases and J by 4 bases, with 12 bases between. CDR3 sequence reads: CASSLGRQTYGYTF. The CDR3, as DNA: TGTGCCAGCAGCTTAGGCCGACAGACCTATGGCTACACCTTC.

The V gene is TRBV11-2, the J gene TRBJ2-2; TRBD2 is a possible D gene (6 bases). The CDR3 spans 16 residues. Germline CDR1 SGHAT, CDR2 FQNNGV. The V end lost 0 bases, the J end lost 4 bases, and 12 bases lay between the germline ends. CDR3 in DNA: TGTGCCAGCAGCTTAGATCTGGGAGGAATCACCGGGGAGCTGTTTTTT. Translated: CASSLDLGGITGELFF.

The chain couples TRBV2 to TRBJ1-1; 7 nucleotides align to TRBD1. The trim removed 4 bases at V and 4 bases at J, leaving 3 bases unmatched. CDR1 and CDR2 (germline): SNHLY, FYNNEI. The CDR3 runs 13 residues. In DNA, the CDR3 is TGTGCCAGCAGTGGTTACAGGGGCACTGAAGCTTTCTTT. As protein: CASSGYRGTEAFF.

In its sample, this clonotype was seen a few times. The rearrangement links TRBV20-1 to TRBJ2-5, with unresolved D. The CDR3 contains 13 residues. Trimming left V 6 bases short and J 2 bases short, with 13 bases between. CDR1 is DFQATT, CDR2 SNEGSKA, per germline (reference sequence). CDR3 in DNA: TGCAGTGCACGGCCCTTTGGACAAGAGACCCAGTACTTC. It yields the protein CSARPFGQETQYF.

This clonotype was seen a handful of times. The V call is TRBV7-9, the J call TRBJ2-3; no clear D gene. V lost 1 base to trimming and J lost 2 bases, with 7 bases between them. From germline, CDR1 is SEHNR and CDR2 FQNEAQ (reference sequence). The CDR3 has 14 amino acids. The CDR3 DNA sequence: TGTGCCAGCAGCTTAGTAGAGGACACAGATACGCAGTATTTT. Translating it yields CASSLVEDTDTQYF. Together with reference TRBV7-9 and TRBJ2-3, the CDR3 gives the full variable domain: DTGVSQNPRHKITKRGQNVTFRCDPISEHNRLYWYRQTLGQGPEFLTYFQNEAQLEKSRLLSDRFSAERPKGSFSTLEIQRTEQGDSAMYLCASSLVEDTDTQYFGPGTRLTVL.

This clonotype was seen ten or more times. J is TRBJ2-7 and V is TRBV20-1; possibly TRBD2 for D (6 bases). The CDR3 extends over 14 amino acids. CDR1 DFQATT and CDR2 SNEGSKA come from the germline V gene (reference sequence). V lost 0 bases and J lost 4, with 13 bases in between. The CDR3 is CSARERAGMYEQYF. The CDR3 DNA reads as TGCAGTGCTAGAGAAAGGGCGGGGATGTACGAGCAGTACTTC.